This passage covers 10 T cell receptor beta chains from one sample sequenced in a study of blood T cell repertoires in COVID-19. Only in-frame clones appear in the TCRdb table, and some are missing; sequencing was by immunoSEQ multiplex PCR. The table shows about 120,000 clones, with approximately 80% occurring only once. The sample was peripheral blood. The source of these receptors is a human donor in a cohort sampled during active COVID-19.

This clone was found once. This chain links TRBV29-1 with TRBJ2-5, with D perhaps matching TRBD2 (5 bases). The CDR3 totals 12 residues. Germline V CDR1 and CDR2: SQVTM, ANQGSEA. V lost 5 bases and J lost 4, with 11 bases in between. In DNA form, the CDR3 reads TGCAGCGTTAGAGGGTCTTCAGAGACCCAGTACTTC. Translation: CSVRGSSETQYF.

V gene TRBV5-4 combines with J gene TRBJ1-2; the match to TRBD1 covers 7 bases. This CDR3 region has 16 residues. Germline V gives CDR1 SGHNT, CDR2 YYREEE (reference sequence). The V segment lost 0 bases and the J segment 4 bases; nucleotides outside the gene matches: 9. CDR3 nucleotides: TGTGCCAGCAGCTTGGCCGAGTGGGGACAGTTCTATGGCTACACCTTC. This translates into CASSLAEWGQFYGYTF.

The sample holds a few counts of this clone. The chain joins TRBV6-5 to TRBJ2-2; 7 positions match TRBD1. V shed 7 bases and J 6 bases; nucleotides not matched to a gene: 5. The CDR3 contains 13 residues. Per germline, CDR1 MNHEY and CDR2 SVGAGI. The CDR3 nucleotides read TGTGCCAGCAACCACAGGGGTCCCGGGGAGCTGTTTTTT. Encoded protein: CASNHRGPGELFF.

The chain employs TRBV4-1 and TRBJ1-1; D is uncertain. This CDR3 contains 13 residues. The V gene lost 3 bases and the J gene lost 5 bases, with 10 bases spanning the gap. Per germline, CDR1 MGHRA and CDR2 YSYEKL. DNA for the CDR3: TGCGCCAGCAGCCATGTCCAGGAAACTGAAGCTTTCTTT. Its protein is CASSHVQETEAFF.

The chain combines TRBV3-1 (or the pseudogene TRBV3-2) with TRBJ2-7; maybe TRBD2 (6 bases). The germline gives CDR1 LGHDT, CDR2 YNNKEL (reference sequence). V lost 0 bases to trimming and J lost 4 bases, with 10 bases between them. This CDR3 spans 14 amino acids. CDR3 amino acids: CASSQERDAYEQYF. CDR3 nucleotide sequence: TGTGCCAGCAGCCAAGAGCGGGACGCATACGAGCAGTACTTC.

In nucleotides, the CDR3 is TGTGCCAGCAGTGGGGACAGGGCAGGCTATAATTCACCCCTCCACTTT. It is translated as CASSGDRAGYNSPLHF. The chain recombines TRBV2 with TRBJ1-6, with TRBD1 matching 9 bases. The CDR3 runs to 16 residues. Germline CDR1 reads SNHLY; CDR2 reads FYNNEI. V lost 4 bases, J lost 3 bases, and 4 bases stayed unmatched.

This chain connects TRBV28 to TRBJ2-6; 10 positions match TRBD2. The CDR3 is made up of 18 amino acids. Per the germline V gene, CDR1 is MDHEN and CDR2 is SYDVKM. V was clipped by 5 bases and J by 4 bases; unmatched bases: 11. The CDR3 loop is CASSPPPSGSPGANVLTF. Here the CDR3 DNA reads TGTGCCAGCAGTCCCCCCCCTAGCGGGAGTCCCGGGGCCAACGTCCTGACTTTC.

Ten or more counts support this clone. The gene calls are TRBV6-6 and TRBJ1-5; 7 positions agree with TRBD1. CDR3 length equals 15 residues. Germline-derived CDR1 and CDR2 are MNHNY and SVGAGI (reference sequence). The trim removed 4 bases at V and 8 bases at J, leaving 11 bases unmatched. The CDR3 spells CASSSGTAPGEPQHF. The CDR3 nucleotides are TGTGCCAGCAGTTCCGGGACAGCGCCGGGGGAGCCCCAGCATTTT.

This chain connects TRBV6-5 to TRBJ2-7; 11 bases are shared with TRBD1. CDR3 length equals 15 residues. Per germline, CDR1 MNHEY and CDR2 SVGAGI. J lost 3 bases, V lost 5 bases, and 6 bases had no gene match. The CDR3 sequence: CASSLSGTGGYEQYF. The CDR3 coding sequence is TGTGCCAGCAGTCTCTCCGGGACAGGGGGCTACGAGCAGTACTTC.

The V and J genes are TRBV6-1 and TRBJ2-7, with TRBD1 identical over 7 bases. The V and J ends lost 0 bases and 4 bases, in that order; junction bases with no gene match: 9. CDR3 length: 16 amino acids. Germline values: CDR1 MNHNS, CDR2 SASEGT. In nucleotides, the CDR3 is TGTGCCAGCAGTGAAGCTCCCGGGACAGACTATTACGAGCAGTACTTC. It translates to CASSEAPGTDYYEQYF.